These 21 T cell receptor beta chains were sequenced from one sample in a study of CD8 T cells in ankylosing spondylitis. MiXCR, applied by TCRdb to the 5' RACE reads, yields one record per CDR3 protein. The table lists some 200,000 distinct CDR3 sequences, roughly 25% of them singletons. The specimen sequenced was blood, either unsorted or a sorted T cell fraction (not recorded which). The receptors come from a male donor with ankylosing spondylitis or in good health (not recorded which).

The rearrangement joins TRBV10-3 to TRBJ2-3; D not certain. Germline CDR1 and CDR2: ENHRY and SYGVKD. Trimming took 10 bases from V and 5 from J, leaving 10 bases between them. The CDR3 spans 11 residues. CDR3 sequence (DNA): TGTGCCACCACGGCCGGAGATACGCAGTATTTT. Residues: CATTAGDTQYF.

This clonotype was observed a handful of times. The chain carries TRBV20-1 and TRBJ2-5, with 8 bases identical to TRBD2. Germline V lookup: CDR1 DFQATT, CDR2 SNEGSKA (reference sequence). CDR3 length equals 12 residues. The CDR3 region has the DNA TGCAGAGGAGCGGGGGCCGAGGAGACCCAGTACTTC. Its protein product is CRGAGAEETQYF.

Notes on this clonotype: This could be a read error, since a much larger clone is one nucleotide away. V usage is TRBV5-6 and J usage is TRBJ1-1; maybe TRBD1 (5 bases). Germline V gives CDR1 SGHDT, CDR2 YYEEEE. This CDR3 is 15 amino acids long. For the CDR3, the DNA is TGTGCCAGCAGCTTGGGACAGATACTGAACACTGACGCTTTCTTT. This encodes CASSLGQILNTDAFF.

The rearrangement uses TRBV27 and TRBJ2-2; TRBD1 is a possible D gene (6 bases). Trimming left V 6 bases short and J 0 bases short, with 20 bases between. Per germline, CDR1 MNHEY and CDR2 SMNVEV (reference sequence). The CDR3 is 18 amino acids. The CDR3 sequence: CASRRVGQGRSNTGELFF. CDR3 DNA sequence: TGTGCCAGCAGAAGGGTTGGTCAGGGGCGGTCGAACACCGGGGAGCTGTTTTTT.

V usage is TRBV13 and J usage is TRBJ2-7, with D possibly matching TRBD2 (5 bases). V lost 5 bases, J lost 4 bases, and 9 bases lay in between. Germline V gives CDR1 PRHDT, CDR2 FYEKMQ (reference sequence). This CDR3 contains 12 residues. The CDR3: CASSTRGYEQYF. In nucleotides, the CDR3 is TGTGCCAGCAGCACCCGGGGTTACGAGCAGTACTTC.

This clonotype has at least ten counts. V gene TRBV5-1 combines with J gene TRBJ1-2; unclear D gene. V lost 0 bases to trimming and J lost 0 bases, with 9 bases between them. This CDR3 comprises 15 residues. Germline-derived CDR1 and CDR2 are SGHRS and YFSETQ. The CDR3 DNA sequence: TGCGCCAGCAGCTTGGCTACTCCCTCTAACTATGGCTACACCTTC. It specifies CASSLATPSNYGYTF. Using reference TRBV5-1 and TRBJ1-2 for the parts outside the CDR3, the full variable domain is KAGVTQTPRYLIKTRGQQVTLSCSPISGHRSVSWYQQTPGQGLQFLFEYFSETQRNKGNFPGRFSGRQFSNSRSEMNVSTLELGDSALYLCASSLATPSNYGYTFGSGTRLTVV.

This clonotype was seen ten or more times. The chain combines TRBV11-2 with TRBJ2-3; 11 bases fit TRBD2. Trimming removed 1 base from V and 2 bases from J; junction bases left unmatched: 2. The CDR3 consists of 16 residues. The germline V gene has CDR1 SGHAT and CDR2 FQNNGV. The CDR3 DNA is TGTGCCAGCAGCTTAGTAGCGGGAGGGATCACAGATACGCAGTATTTT. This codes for CASSLVAGGITDTQYF.

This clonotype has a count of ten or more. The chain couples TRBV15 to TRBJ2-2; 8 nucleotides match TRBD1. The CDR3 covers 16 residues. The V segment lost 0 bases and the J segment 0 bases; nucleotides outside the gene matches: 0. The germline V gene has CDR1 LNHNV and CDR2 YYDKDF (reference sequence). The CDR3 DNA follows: TGTGCCACCAGCAGAGAGGACAGGGCGAACACCGGGGAGCTGTTTTTT. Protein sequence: CATSREDRANTGELFF.

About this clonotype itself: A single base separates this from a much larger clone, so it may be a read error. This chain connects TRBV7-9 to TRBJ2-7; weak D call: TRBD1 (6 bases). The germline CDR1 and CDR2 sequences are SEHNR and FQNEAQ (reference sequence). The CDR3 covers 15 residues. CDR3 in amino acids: CASSLEAGDSYEQHF. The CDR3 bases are TGTGCCAGCAGCTTAGAGGCAGGGGATTCCTACGAGCAGCACTTC.

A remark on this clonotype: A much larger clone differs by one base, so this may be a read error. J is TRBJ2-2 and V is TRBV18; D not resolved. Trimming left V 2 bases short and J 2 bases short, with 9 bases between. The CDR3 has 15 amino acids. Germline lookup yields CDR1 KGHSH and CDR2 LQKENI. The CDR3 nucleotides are TGTGCCAGCTCACCAATCCTGGCCAACACCGGGGAGCTGTTTTTT. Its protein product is CASSPILANTGELFF.

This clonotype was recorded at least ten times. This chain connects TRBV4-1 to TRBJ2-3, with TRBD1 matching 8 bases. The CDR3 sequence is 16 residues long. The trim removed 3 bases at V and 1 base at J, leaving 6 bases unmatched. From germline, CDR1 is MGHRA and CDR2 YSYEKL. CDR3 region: CASSQTTGEGTDTQYF. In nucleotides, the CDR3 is TGCGCCAGCAGCCAGACGACAGGGGAGGGCACAGATACGCAGTATTTT.

The chain's CDR3 is CASSLRGSSNQPQHF. Here the CDR3 DNA reads TGTGCCAGCAGTTTAAGGGGGTCTAGCAATCAGCCCCAGCATTTT. This chain joins TRBV27 and TRBJ1-5, with D possibly TRBD1 on 6 matching bases. The CDR3 totals 15 residues. Looked up from germline, CDR1 is MNHEY and CDR2 is SMNVEV (reference sequence). The V end lost 2 bases, the J end lost 0 bases, and 8 bases lay between the germline ends.

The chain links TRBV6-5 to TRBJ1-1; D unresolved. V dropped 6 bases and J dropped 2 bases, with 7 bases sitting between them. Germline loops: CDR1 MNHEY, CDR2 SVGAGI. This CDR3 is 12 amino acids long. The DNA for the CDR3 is TGTGCCAGCAGCCCAGCCAACACTGAAGCTTTCTTT. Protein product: CASSPANTEAFF.

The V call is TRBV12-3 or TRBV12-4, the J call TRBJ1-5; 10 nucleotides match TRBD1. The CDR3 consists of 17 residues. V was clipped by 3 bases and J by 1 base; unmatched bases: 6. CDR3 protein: CASSLATGGLSNQPQHF. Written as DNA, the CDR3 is TGTGCCAGCAGTTTGGCGACAGGGGGCCTCAGCAATCAGCCCCAGCATTTT.

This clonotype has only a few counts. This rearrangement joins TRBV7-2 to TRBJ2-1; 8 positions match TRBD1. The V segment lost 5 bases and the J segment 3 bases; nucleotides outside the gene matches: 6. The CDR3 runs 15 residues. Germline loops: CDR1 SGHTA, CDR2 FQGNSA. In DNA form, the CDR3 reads TGTGCCAGCAGCATCACAGGGGGTAACTACAATGAGCAGTTCTTC. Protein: CASSITGGNYNEQFF.

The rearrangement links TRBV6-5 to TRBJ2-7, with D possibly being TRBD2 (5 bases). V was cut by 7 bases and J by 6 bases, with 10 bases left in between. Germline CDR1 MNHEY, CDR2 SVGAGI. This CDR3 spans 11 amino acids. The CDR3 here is CASIKAGEQYF. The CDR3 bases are TGTGCCAGCATAAAGGCGGGCGAGCAGTACTTC.

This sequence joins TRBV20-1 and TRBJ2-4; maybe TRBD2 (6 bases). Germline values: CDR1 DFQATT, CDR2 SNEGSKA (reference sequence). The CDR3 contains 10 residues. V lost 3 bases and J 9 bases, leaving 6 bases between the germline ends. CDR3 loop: CSARGGIQYF. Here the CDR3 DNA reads TGCAGTGCTAGGGGAGGCATTCAGTACTTC.

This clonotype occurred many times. The CDR3, as DNA: TGCGCCAGCAGCTCCGGGACTACTCTGGGCTACGAGCAGTACTTC. It specifies CASSSGTTLGYEQYF. The chain carries TRBV5-1 and TRBJ2-7; TRBD2 agrees at 7 bases. In germline, CDR1 is SGHRS, CDR2 YFSETQ. CDR3 size: 15 residues. J was trimmed by 3 bases and V by 3 bases; bases with no gene match: 9.

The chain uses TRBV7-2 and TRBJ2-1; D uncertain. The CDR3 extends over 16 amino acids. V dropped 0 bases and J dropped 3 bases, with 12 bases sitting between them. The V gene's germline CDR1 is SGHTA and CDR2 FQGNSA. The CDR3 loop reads CASSLAFSAFYNEQFF. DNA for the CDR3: TGTGCCAGCAGCTTAGCTTTCAGCGCGTTCTACAATGAGCAGTTCTTC.

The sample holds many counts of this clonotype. CDR3 in DNA: TGTGCCAGCAAAAAGGACGGACTAGCGCGCAATGAGCAGTTCTTC. Translated: CASKKDGLARNEQFF. This chain uses TRBV6-1 with TRBJ2-1, with 9 bases that match TRBD2. CDR3 length equals 15 residues. Germline CDR1 and CDR2: MNHNS and SASEGT. V shed 7 bases, J shed 6 bases, and the junction held 10 bases outside the gene matches.

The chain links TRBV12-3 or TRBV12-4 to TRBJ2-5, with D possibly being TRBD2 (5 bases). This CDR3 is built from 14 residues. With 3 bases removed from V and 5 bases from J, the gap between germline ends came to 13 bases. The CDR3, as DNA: TGTGCCAGCAGTTTTTCATCGGGAAGGGAGACCCAGTACTTC. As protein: CASSFSSGRETQYF.